The rows below give T cell receptor beta chains drawn from one sample of a study of blood T cell repertoires in COVID-19. TCRdb keeps only in-frame clones here, not all; method: immunoSEQ multiplex PCR. The repertoire has a few hundred thousand clones, about nine tenths of them found once; the top ten carry approximately 6%. The specimen sequenced was peripheral blood. Receptors were obtained from a woman in her 30s with COVID-19, enrolled during active disease. Both conserved end residues are part of each CDR3. Fields, in order: CDR3 length, J gene, D gene, V gene, clone size, CDR3 DNA, CDR3 protein. D genes are given only for firm matches. A row's size may be missing; if present it is once, few, many or a size class.

cdr3_length: 13
j_call: TRBJ1-5
d_call: NA
v_call: TRBV2
clone_size: NA
cdr3_nt: TGTGCCAGCCAGGAGGCGGTTAATCAGCCCCAGCATTTT
cdr3_aa: CASQEAVNQPQHF

cdr3_length: 15
j_call: TRBJ2-3
d_call: TRBD2
v_call: TRBV2
clone_size: NA
cdr3_nt: TGTGCCAGCCAGACTAGCGGGAGGGGGGCAGATACGCAGTATTTT
cdr3_aa: CASQTSGRGADTQYF

cdr3_length: 13
j_call: TRBJ1-1
d_call: NA
v_call: TRBV9
clone_size: NA
cdr3_nt: TGTGCCAGCAGCCCTGGTGGGAGGACTGAAGCTTTCTTT
cdr3_aa: CASSPGGRTEAFF

cdr3_length: 19
j_call: TRBJ2-6
d_call: NA
v_call: TRBV10-3
clone_size: NA
cdr3_nt: TGTGCCATCAGTGGGGAGAGGTCGTGGGGAAGCTCTGGGGCCAACGTCCTGACTTTC
cdr3_aa: CAISGERSWGSSGANVLTF

cdr3_length: 16
j_call: TRBJ1-3
d_call: NA
v_call: TRBV9
clone_size: NA
cdr3_nt: TGTGCCAGCAGCGTAGGAGGGGGGGCGCTTGGAAACACCATATATTTT
cdr3_aa: CASSVGGGALGNTIYF

cdr3_length: 15
j_call: TRBJ2-1
d_call: NA
v_call: TRBV10-3
clone_size: NA
cdr3_nt: TGTGCCATCAGTGTGGAGGGCCTATCCTACAATGAGCAGTTCTTC
cdr3_aa: CAISVEGLSYNEQFF

cdr3_length: 13
j_call: TRBJ1-2
d_call: NA
v_call: TRBV4-3
clone_size: NA
cdr3_nt: TGCGCCAGCAGCCTAACCTTGTCAGGTGGCTACACCTTC
cdr3_aa: CASSLTLSGGYTF

cdr3_length: 13
j_call: TRBJ2-5
d_call: NA
v_call: TRBV6-5
clone_size: NA
cdr3_nt: TGTGCCAGCAGGACGGGGTTCCAAGAGACCCAGTACTTC
cdr3_aa: CASRTGFQETQYF

cdr3_length: 10
j_call: TRBJ1-1
d_call: NA
v_call: TRBV9
clone_size: NA
cdr3_nt: TGTGCCAGCAGCGGCCGGGTGCTAGCTTTT
cdr3_aa: CASSGRVLAF

cdr3_length: 15
j_call: TRBJ2-2
d_call: TRBD1
v_call: TRBV5-1
clone_size: many
cdr3_nt: TGCGCCAGCAGCTTGGGACAGGGGAACACCGGGGAGCTGTTTTTT
cdr3_aa: CASSLGQGNTGELFF

cdr3_length: 15
j_call: TRBJ1-6
d_call: NA
v_call: TRBV28
clone_size: NA
cdr3_nt: TGTGCCAGCAGTTCCTCGACAGTGGGGAATTCACCCCTCCACTTT
cdr3_aa: CASSSSTVGNSPLHF

cdr3_length: 16
j_call: TRBJ1-3
d_call: NA
v_call: TRBV4-2
clone_size: NA
cdr3_nt: TGTGCCAGCAGCCAAGATCCAGGGAACTCTGGAAACACCATATATTTT
cdr3_aa: CASSQDPGNSGNTIYF

cdr3_length: 16
j_call: TRBJ1-3
d_call: TRBD1
v_call: TRBV18
clone_size: NA
cdr3_nt: TGTGCCAGCTCACCCAATACAGGGGGCTCCGGAAACACCATATATTTT
cdr3_aa: CASSPNTGGSGNTIYF

cdr3_length: 16
j_call: TRBJ2-3
d_call: TRBD1
v_call: TRBV4-3
clone_size: NA
cdr3_nt: TGCGCCAGCAGCCAAGGCTGGACAGGGTTTTCAGATACGCAGTATTTT
cdr3_aa: CASSQGWTGFSDTQYF

cdr3_length: 13
j_call: TRBJ2-1
d_call: NA
v_call: TRBV6-2/TRBV6-3
clone_size: NA
cdr3_nt: TGTGCCAGCACCCCGGACAGTGGCAATGAGCAGTTCTTC
cdr3_aa: CASTPDSGNEQFF

cdr3_length: 16
j_call: TRBJ1-1
d_call: NA
v_call: TRBV6-2/TRBV6-3
clone_size: NA
cdr3_nt: TGTGCCAGCACCCCAGACGGGGAATTCATGAACACTGAAGCTTTCTTT
cdr3_aa: CASTPDGEFMNTEAFF

cdr3_length: 11
j_call: TRBJ1-2
d_call: TRBD1
v_call: TRBV20-1
clone_size: NA
cdr3_nt: TGCAGTGTGTCAGGGGGCTATGGCTACACCTTC
cdr3_aa: CSVSGGYGYTF

cdr3_length: 15
j_call: TRBJ2-3
d_call: TRBD1
v_call: TRBV7-2
clone_size: NA
cdr3_nt: TGTGCCAGCAGCCTTCGGACAGGGTTCATGGATACGCAGTATTTT
cdr3_aa: CASSLRTGFMDTQYF

cdr3_length: 12
j_call: TRBJ1-2
d_call: TRBD1
v_call: TRBV7-9
clone_size: NA
cdr3_nt: TGTGCCAGCAGCCCTGGACAGGGGAAAGTGGCCTTC
cdr3_aa: CASSPGQGKVAF

cdr3_length: 12
j_call: TRBJ1-2
d_call: NA
v_call: TRBV19
clone_size: NA
cdr3_nt: TGTGCGACGATGAGGGAAAGCTATGGCTACACCTTC
cdr3_aa: CATMRESYGYTF

cdr3_length: 17
j_call: TRBJ1-5
d_call: TRBD1
v_call: TRBV19
clone_size: NA
cdr3_nt: TGTGCCAGTAGTGGGACAGGGGGCCCGGGACCTTATCAGCCCCAGCATTTT
cdr3_aa: CASSGTGGPGPYQPQHF

cdr3_length: 15
j_call: TRBJ1-2
d_call: TRBD1
v_call: TRBV18
clone_size: NA
cdr3_nt: TGTGCCAGCTCACCCAGGGACAGTTCTAACTATGGCTACACCTTC
cdr3_aa: CASSPRDSSNYGYTF

cdr3_length: 13
j_call: TRBJ1-1
d_call: NA
v_call: TRBV19
clone_size: NA
cdr3_nt: TGTGCCAGTAGTATAGATGGCAGCGCACAAGCTTTCTTT
cdr3_aa: CASSIDGSAQAFF

cdr3_length: 15
j_call: TRBJ2-1
d_call: NA
v_call: TRBV21-1
clone_size: NA
cdr3_nt: TGTGCCAGCAGCAAGGGGCTAGCGGGAGTGAGAGAGCAGTTCTTC
cdr3_aa: CASSKGLAGVREQFF

cdr3_length: 13
j_call: TRBJ2-5
d_call: NA
v_call: TRBV7-8
clone_size: NA
cdr3_nt: TGTGCCAGCCTTGCCTGGGGGCTAGAGACCCAGTACTTC
cdr3_aa: CASLAWGLETQYF

cdr3_length: 14
j_call: TRBJ2-6
d_call: NA
v_call: TRBV24-1
clone_size: NA
cdr3_nt: TGTGCCACCAGCACAGACTCTGGGGCCAACGTCCTGACTTTC
cdr3_aa: CATSTDSGANVLTF

cdr3_length: 13
j_call: TRBJ1-6
d_call: NA
v_call: TRBV18
clone_size: NA
cdr3_nt: TGTGCCAGCTCACCACCCTCGGGTTCACCCCTCCACTTT
cdr3_aa: CASSPPSGSPLHF